Listed here are 29 T cell receptor beta chains from one sample, sequenced in a study of OX40 agonist ivuxolimab in advanced cancers. Sequencing used immunoSEQ multiplex PCR; TCRdb keeps in-frame clones, though not all of them. There are about 84,000 clones in the sample; about 80% occur only once, and less than 3% lies in the top ten. The sample in question was CD4+ or CD8+ T cells sorted from blood, obtained in a trial of the OX40 agonist ivuxolimab. The receptors originated from an adult with an advanced solid tumor such as melanoma, head and neck, liver or kidney cancer.

The chain is built from TRBV10-3 and TRBJ1-1; TRBD1 might be the D (5 bases). The ends were cut back, 2 bases at V and 6 bases at J, with 13 bases in the middle. Germline V gene sequence: CDR1 ENHRY, CDR2 SYGVKD. The CDR3 is made up of 14 amino acids. CDR3 amino acids: CAISENGAWAEAFF. DNA of the CDR3: TGTGCCATCAGTGAGAACGGGGCCTGGGCTGAAGCTTTCTTT.

This chain uses TRBV5-4 with TRBJ2-5, with D perhaps being TRBD1 or TRBD2 (5 bases each). Germline V lookup: CDR1 SGHNT, CDR2 YYREEE (reference sequence). CDR3 size: 17 residues. Trimming stripped 0 bases from V and 0 bases from J, with 15 bases between. CDR3 DNA sequence: TGTGCCAGCAGCTTGGGGAGGATCGACAGAGACCAAGAGACCCAGTACTTC. As protein: CASSLGRIDRDQETQYF.

The chain couples TRBV9 to TRBJ1-3, with D tentatively TRBD1 (5 bases). The V gene lost 0 bases and the J gene lost 0 bases, with 13 bases spanning the gap. CDR3 length: 17 residues. Germline V gene lookup returns CDR1 SGDLS and CDR2 YYNGEE. The CDR3 loop is CASSVDWGRGSGNTIYF. The CDR3 nucleotides read TGTGCCAGCAGCGTAGATTGGGGCCGAGGCTCTGGAAACACCATATATTTT. The variable domain in full, with the rest retrieved from reference TRBV9 and TRBJ1-3, is DSGVTQTPKHLITATGQRVTLRCSPRSGDLSVYWYQQSLDQGLQFLIQYYNGEERAKGNILERFSAQQFPDLHSELNLSSLELGDSALYFCASSVDWGRGSGNTIYFGEGSWLTVV.

This chain uses TRBV19 with TRBJ2-7; perhaps TRBD2 as D (6 bases). Germline CDR1 is LNHDA and CDR2 is SQIVND (reference sequence). This CDR3 is 15 amino acids long. V was clipped by 3 bases and J by 2 bases, with 14 bases between them. The CDR3 sequence is CASSMGTRDPYEQYV. CDR3 sequence (DNA): TGTGCCAGTAGTATGGGGACTCGCGACCCCTACGAGCAGTACGTC.

This clone was detected once. This chain uses TRBV7-2 with TRBJ1-2, with 7 bases fitting TRBD1. CDR1 SGHTA and CDR2 FQGNSA come from the germline V gene. With V trimmed by 5 bases and J by 8 bases, 17 bases remained unmatched. The CDR3 has 16 residues. The CDR3 sequence is CASSPYRRGTEGGYTF. The CDR3 DNA is TGTGCCAGCAGCCCCTACCGCCGGGGGACAGAGGGCGGCTACACCTTC.

This chain links TRBV7-8 with TRBJ1-3; no reliable D call. V lost 6 bases to trimming and J lost 0 bases, with 6 bases between them. This CDR3 is built from 13 residues. Germline values: CDR1 SGHVS, CDR2 FQNEAQ. Written as DNA, the CDR3 is TGTGCCAGCAGGGGCGGCTCTGGAAACACCATATATTTT. Protein: CASRGGSGNTIYF.

V gene TRBV28 combines with J gene TRBJ1-2, with 9 positions matching TRBD1. The CDR3 contains 15 residues. The germline V gene has CDR1 MDHEN and CDR2 SYDVKM. The V gene end was trimmed by 4 bases and the J gene end by 3 bases; junction bases not matched to a gene: 6. For the CDR3, the DNA is TGTGCCAGCAGTTCAAGCACAGGGGGCGACTATGGCTACACCTTC. Its protein product is CASSSSTGGDYGYTF.

The CDR3 sequence: CASSKGAMGEKLFF. CDR3 bases: TGTGCCAGCAGTAAAGGGGCAATGGGTGAAAAACTGTTTTTT. This chain links TRBV6-5 with TRBJ1-4; possible D gene TRBD1, 5 bases. The CDR3 length is 14 residues. Germline V lookup: CDR1 MNHEY, CDR2 SVGAGI. Trimming left V 5 bases short and J 7 bases short, with 14 bases between.

The V and J genes are TRBV10-2 and TRBJ2-7; D gene uncertain. From germline, CDR1 is WSHSY and CDR2 SAAADI. This CDR3 region has 15 residues. The germline V and J ends were trimmed by 5 bases and 5 bases, with 19 bases remaining between them. Here the CDR3 reads CASSNPPAAQDEQYF. In DNA form, the CDR3 reads TGCGCCAGCAGTAACCCTCCCGCGGCCCAAGACGAGCAGTACTTC.

This sequence joins TRBV7-9 and TRBJ1-4, with 7 bases lining up with TRBD1. In germline, CDR1 is SEHNR, CDR2 FQNEAQ (reference sequence). The CDR3 is made up of 16 amino acids. Trimming took 1 base from V and 4 from J; bases not matched to a gene: 6. CDR3 in DNA: TGTGCCAGCAGCTTAGTGTCCGGGACAGATAATGAAAAACTGTTTTTT. Translated, it gives CASSLVSGTDNEKLFF. The whole variable domain, remainder taken from reference TRBV7-9 and TRBJ1-4, is DTGVSQNPRHKITKRGQNVTFRCDPISEHNRLYWYRQTLGQGPEFLTYFQNEAQLEKSRLLSDRFSAERPKGSFSTLEIQRTEQGDSAMYLCASSLVSGTDNEKLFFGSGTQLSVL.

The rearrangement uses TRBV9 and TRBJ2-7; possible D gene TRBD1, 6 bases. Germline CDR1 is SGDLS and CDR2 is YYNGEE. Trimming stripped 3 bases from V and 2 bases from J, with 15 bases between. The CDR3 runs to 15 residues. Written as DNA, the CDR3 is TGTGCCAGCAGCGCGGGACCGGGACAACCCTACGAGCAGTACTTC. Translating gives CASSAGPGQPYEQYF.

The chain has TRBV7-2 and TRBJ1-5, with 7 bases lining up with TRBD1. Trimming cost V 3 bases and J 4 bases; bases outside gene matches: 15. Germline V gene data show CDR1 as SGHTA and CDR2 as FQGNSA. The CDR3 loop spans 18 amino acids. The CDR3 DNA follows: TGTGCCAGCAGCTTGACAGGGAACGACATTAAGAAAAATCAGCCCCAGCATTTT. As protein: CASSLTGNDIKKNQPQHF.

V gene TRBV5-1 combines with J gene TRBJ1-4; TRBD1 matches at 8 bases. CDR1 and CDR2 (germline): SGHRS, YFSETQ. V gave up 3 bases and J gave up 3 bases; unmatched junction bases: 4. This CDR3 is 15 amino acids long. In DNA, the CDR3 is TGCGCCAGCAGCTCAGGGGGCCTGGCTAATGAAAAACTGTTTTTT. It encodes CASSSGGLANEKLFF.

The chain recombines TRBV7-2 with TRBJ1-1; TRBD1 aligns across 9 bases. The CDR3 loop spans 15 amino acids. The germline V gene encodes CDR1 SGHTA and CDR2 FQGNSA. J gave up 7 bases and V 5 bases, and 11 bases lay outside the gene matches. CDR3 nucleotide sequence: TGTGCCAGCAGCCCCACAGGGGGCGCCGGGGATGAAGCTTTCTTT. It is translated as CASSPTGGAGDEAFF.

The chain employs TRBV7-2 and TRBJ1-4, with TRBD1 matching over 8 bases. The CDR3 consists of 14 residues. V lost 0 bases, J lost 7 bases, and 1 base stayed unmatched. Per germline, CDR1 SGHTA and CDR2 FQGNSA. The DNA for the CDR3 is TGTGCCAGCAGCTTAGCTACAGGGGGTGAAAAACTGTTTTTT. Translating it yields CASSLATGGEKLFF.

This clone occurred a few times. This chain joins TRBV29-1 and TRBJ1-5; D is unclear. V dropped 1 base and J dropped 6 bases, with 10 bases sitting between them. This CDR3 spans 13 amino acids. Germline V gene lookup returns CDR1 SQVTM and CDR2 ANQGSEA. In DNA, the CDR3 is TGCAGCGTTGAAGGGCAGGACGGTCAGCCCCAGCATTTT. It codes for CSVEGQDGQPQHF.

This chain joins TRBV4-3 and TRBJ2-3, with 9 bases identical to TRBD2. The CDR3 runs to 17 residues. V dropped 2 bases and J dropped 4; count of bases not matched to a gene: 10. Germline V gene sequence: CDR1 LGHNA, CDR2 YSLEER. The CDR3 coding sequence is TGCGCCAGCAGCCAATTCTCCAGCGGGGGGCCGGCAGATACGCAGTATTTT. Its protein is CASSQFSSGGPADTQYF.

The chain employs TRBV18 and TRBJ1-2; D unclear. Germline V gene sequence: CDR1 KGHSH, CDR2 LQKENI. V lost 3 bases to trimming and J lost 4 bases, with 12 bases between them. The CDR3 is 14 amino acids. CDR3 residues: CASSPTGPRYGYTF. The CDR3 nucleotides read TGTGCCAGCTCACCTACCGGGCCGCGCTATGGCTACACCTTC.

The rearrangement joins TRBV7-8 to TRBJ2-3; D unclear. Trimming removed 0 bases at V and 4 bases at J, with 11 bases between. The CDR3 length is 15 residues. Germline V gene data show CDR1 as SGHVS and CDR2 as FQNEAQ. CDR3: CASSLAPTQPDTQYF. CDR3 DNA sequence: TGTGCCAGCAGCTTAGCTCCCACCCAGCCAGATACGCAGTATTTT.

The gene calls are TRBV5-4 and TRBJ1-3, with no clear D. CDR3 length: 16 amino acids. Trimming shortened V by 3 bases and J by 0 bases, and 13 bases separated the two germline ends. CDR1 and CDR2 (germline): SGHNT, YYREEE (reference sequence). Written as DNA, the CDR3 is TGTGCCAGCAGCTCCCATAAGCCCGGCTCTGGAAACACCATATATTTT. This codes for CASSSHKPGSGNTIYF.

In this sample, this clone turned up a few times. The rearrangement uses TRBV2 and TRBJ2-7; D ambiguous. Per the germline V gene, CDR1 is SNHLY and CDR2 is FYNNEI. The V and J ends lost 8 bases and 3 bases respectively, with 11 bases between them. The CDR3 extends over 12 amino acids. CDR3 loop: CASWKTNYEQYF. CDR3 sequence (DNA): TGTGCCAGCTGGAAGACGAACTACGAGCAGTACTTC.

This clone was seen more than once but under ten times. This sequence joins TRBV27 and TRBJ1-5, with TRBD1 matching 7 bases. The CDR3 loop spans 16 amino acids. The germline CDR1 and CDR2 sequences are MNHEY and SMNVEV (reference sequence). Trimming removed 0 bases from V and 3 bases from J; junction bases left unmatched: 5. This CDR3 is CASSLSWDRLNQPQHF. CDR3 coding DNA: TGTGCCAGCAGTTTATCGTGGGACAGACTCAATCAGCCCCAGCATTTT.

CDR3 sequence reads: CASSPITPGEQYF. CDR3 DNA: TGTGCCAGCAGTCCGATAACCCCCGGCGAGCAGTACTTC. This sequence joins TRBV28 and TRBJ2-7; D is unresolved. Trimming removed 5 bases at V and 6 bases at J, with 14 bases between. The CDR3 is 13 residues long. Germline V gene sequence: CDR1 MDHEN, CDR2 SYDVKM.

The genes are TRBV7-9 and TRBJ1-2; no clear D gene. Germline V gene data show CDR1 as SEHNR and CDR2 as FQNEAQ (reference sequence). The V end was cut by 1 base, the J end by 8 bases, with 11 bases between. The CDR3 has 13 amino acids. CDR3 nucleotide sequence: TGTGCCAGCAGCTTAGAAATGGGTCGGGGCTACACCTTC. Translating it yields CASSLEMGRGYTF. The full variable domain, in which reference TRBV7-9 and TRBJ1-2 provide the parts outside the CDR3, is DTGVSQNPRHKITKRGQNVTFRCDPISEHNRLYWYRQTLGQGPEFLTYFQNEAQLEKSRLLSDRFSAERPKGSFSTLEIQRTEQGDSAMYLCASSLEMGRGYTFGSGTRLTVV.

V and J are TRBV7-9 and TRBJ1-1; D not certain. Trimming removed 5 bases at V and 1 base at J, with 17 bases between. Germline V gene lookup returns CDR1 SEHNR and CDR2 FQNEAQ (reference sequence). The CDR3 runs to 16 residues. CDR3 nucleotides: TGTGCCAGCAGCCTCAAACCCCAGGAGAAGAACACTGAAGCTTTCTTT. This encodes CASSLKPQEKNTEAFF.

This chain uses TRBV4-3 with TRBJ1-5; 8 nucleotides align to TRBD1. Germline V gene data show CDR1 as LGHNA and CDR2 as YSLEER. The CDR3 is 14 residues long. The V segment lost 4 bases and the J segment 6 bases; nucleotides outside the gene matches: 5. The CDR3 loop is CASSRDRTGQPQHF. The CDR3 DNA follows: TGCGCCAGCAGCCGGGACAGGACGGGTCAGCCCCAGCATTTT.

The genes are TRBV4-3 and TRBJ1-6; TRBD1 is a possible D gene (6 bases). The CDR3 has 15 residues. The germline V and J ends were trimmed by 0 bases and 8 bases, with 11 bases remaining between them. Germline V CDR1 and CDR2: LGHNA, YSLEER. The CDR3 DNA reads as TGCGCCAGCAGCCAAGATAGGGGGTATGATTCACCCCTCCACTTT. It specifies CASSQDRGYDSPLHF.

The chain has TRBV5-1 and TRBJ2-2, with 7 bases that match TRBD2. The V segment lost 0 bases and the J segment 1 base; nucleotides outside the gene matches: 15. Germline V gives CDR1 SGHRS, CDR2 YFSETQ. The CDR3 covers 20 residues. The CDR3 is CASSLAQAGDSLQNTGELFF. CDR3 nucleotide sequence: TGCGCCAGCAGCTTGGCCCAGGCGGGGGACTCGTTACAGAACACCGGGGAGCTGTTTTTT.

The rearrangement joins TRBV5-1 to TRBJ1-1, with 9 bases fitting TRBD1. This CDR3 contains 15 residues. V was clipped by 1 base and J by 0 bases; unmatched bases: 1. Germline V gene sequence: CDR1 SGHRS, CDR2 YFSETQ. CDR3 protein: CASSLTGGLNTEAFF. The CDR3 bases are TGCGCCAGCAGCTTGACAGGGGGCCTGAACACTGAAGCTTTCTTT.